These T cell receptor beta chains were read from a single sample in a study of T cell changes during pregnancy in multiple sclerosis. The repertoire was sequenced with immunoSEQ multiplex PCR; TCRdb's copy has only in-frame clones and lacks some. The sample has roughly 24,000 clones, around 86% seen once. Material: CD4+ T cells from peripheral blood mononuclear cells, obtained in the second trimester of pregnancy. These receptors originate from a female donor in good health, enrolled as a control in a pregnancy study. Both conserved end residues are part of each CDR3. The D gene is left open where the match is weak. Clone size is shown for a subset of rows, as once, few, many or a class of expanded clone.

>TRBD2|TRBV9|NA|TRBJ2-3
TGTGCCAGCAGCTCCATAGCGGGGGGGCCCGGAGATACGCAGTATTTT
CASSSIAGGPGDTQYF
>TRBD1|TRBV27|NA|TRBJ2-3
TGTGCCAGCAGCCAGGACAGGGCCAGCTTAGGTACGCAGTATTTT
CASSQDRASLGTQYF
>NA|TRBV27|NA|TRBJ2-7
TGTGCCAGCAGGAGAATTGGCGGGGGCTTTCCCTACGAGCAGTACTTC
CASRRIGGGFPYEQYF
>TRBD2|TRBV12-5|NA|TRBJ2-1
TGTGCTAGTGGTTTGACTAGCGTAGGTGAGCAGTTCTTC
CASGLTSVGEQFF
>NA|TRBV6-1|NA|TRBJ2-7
TGTGCCAGCACTCCTTATGAGAGCTCCTACGAGCAGTACTTC
CASTPYESSYEQYF
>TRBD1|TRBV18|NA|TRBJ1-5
TGTGCCAGCTCCCCAAAGAGAACAGGGGGTAGTCAGCCCCAGCATTTT
CASSPKRTGGSQPQHF
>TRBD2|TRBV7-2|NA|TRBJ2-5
TGTGCCAGCAGCTTAGGGGCGGGGGGGCGGAAAGAGACCCAGTACTTC
CASSLGAGGRKETQYF
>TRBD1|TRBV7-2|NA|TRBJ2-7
TGTGCCAGCAGCTTAGGTCAGGGGGCTGTATATGGGAGCTCCTACGAGCAGTACTTC
CASSLGQGAVYGSSYEQYF
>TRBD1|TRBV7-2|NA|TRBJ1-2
TGTGCCAGCACCATGACAGGGGCGAGCTATGGCTACACCTTC
CASTMTGASYGYTF
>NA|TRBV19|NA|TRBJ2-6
TGTGCCACCGATAGGACAGCAAACTCTGGGGCCAACGTCCTGACTTTC
CATDRTANSGANVLTF
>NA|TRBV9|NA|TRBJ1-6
TGTGCCAGCAGCGCCGGTTACGGTAATTCACCCCTCCACTTT
CASSAGYGNSPLHF
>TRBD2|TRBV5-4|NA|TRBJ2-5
TGTGCCAGCAGCTTGGCCGGGGGGGAGACCCAGTACTTC
CASSLAGGETQYF
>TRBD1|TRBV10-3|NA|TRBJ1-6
TGTGCCATCAGTGCCGCCGGGACAGGGGGTCATTCACCCCTCCACTTT
CAISAAGTGGHSPLHF
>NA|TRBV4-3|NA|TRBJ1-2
TGCGCCAGCAGCCAGCCCGACAGAAACTATGGCTACACCTTC
CASSQPDRNYGYTF
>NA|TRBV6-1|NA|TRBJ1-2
TGTGCCAGCAGTGAATACGGCAGGCCTAACTATGGCTACACCTTC
CASSEYGRPNYGYTF
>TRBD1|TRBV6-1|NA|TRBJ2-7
TGTGCCAGCAGTGCTTCCGGGACAGGGGGGCTAAACGAGCAGTACTTC
CASSASGTGGLNEQYF
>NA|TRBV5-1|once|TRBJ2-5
TGCGCCAGCAGCTTGGTGCTAGTCGAGACCCAGTACTTC
CASSLVLVETQYF
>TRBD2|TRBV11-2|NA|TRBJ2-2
TGTGCCAGCAGCTCCAGGACTAGCGGGAGGGACGCAGGCTGGGAGCTGTTTTTT
CASSSRTSGRDAGWELFF
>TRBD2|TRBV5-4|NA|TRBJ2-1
TGTGCCAGCAGCTTGGATCAGGGACTAGCGGGGGGGAGCTCCTACAATGAGCAGTTCTTC
CASSLDQGLAGGSSYNEQFF
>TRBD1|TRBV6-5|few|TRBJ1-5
TGTGCCAGCAGGGGACAGAATCAGCCCCAGCATTTT
CASRGQNQPQHF
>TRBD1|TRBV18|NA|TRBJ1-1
TGTGCCAGCTCAACTAGGACAGGGACGGGCACTGAAGCTTTCTTT
CASSTRTGTGTEAFF
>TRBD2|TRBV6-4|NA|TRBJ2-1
TGTGCCAGCAGTACTAGCGGGGGGGATCGTGAGCAGTTCTTC
CASSTSGGDREQFF
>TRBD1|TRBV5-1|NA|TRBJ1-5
TGCGCCAGCAGCATCTCCGGGACAGATCAGCCCCAGCATTTT
CASSISGTDQPQHF
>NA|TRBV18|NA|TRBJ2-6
TGTGCCAGCTCACCCTCGTCGGGCGTCCTGACTTTC
CASSPSSGVLTF
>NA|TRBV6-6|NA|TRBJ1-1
TGTGCCAGCAGTTACCCCTGGGGGGGGGAGAACACTGAAGCTTTCTTT
CASSYPWGGENTEAFF
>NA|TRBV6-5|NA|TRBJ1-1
TGTGCCAGCAGTTACGTAACAGGGCGGGTCACTGAAGCTTTCTTT
CASSYVTGRVTEAFF
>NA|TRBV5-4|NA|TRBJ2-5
TGTGCCAGCAGCTTGGTCGGGAGAAAAGGAGAAGAGACCCAGTACTTC
CASSLVGRKGEETQYF
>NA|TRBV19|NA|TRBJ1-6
TGTGCCAGTAGTACGAAACTTGGGAGCTCCTATAATTCACCCCTCCACTTT
CASSTKLGSSYNSPLHF
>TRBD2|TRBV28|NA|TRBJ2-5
TGTGCCAGCATCTCCCCGGGGGTAGCGGGAGTGCGAGAGACCCAGTACTTC
CASISPGVAGVRETQYF
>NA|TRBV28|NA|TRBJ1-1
TGTGCCAGCAGTCAACTGAGGTTCCGGGGCGGGATGGGCACTGAAGCTTTCTTT
CASSQLRFRGGMGTEAFF
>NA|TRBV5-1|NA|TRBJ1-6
TGCGCCAGCAGCTTGGAAGGGGCGGGGGCCCTCCACTTT
CASSLEGAGALHF
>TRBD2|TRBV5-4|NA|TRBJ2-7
TGTGCCAGCAGCCCGGTCAGGTCTAGCGGGAGATACGAGCAGTACTTC
CASSPVRSSGRYEQYF
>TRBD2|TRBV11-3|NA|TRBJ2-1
TGTGCCAGCAGTCCCGGGGGTAGCGGGGGTTACAATGAGCAGTTCTTC
CASSPGGSGGYNEQFF
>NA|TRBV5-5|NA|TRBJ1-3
TGTGCCAGCAGCTTGGAGGCAGGGGTCTCTGGAAACACCATATATTTT
CASSLEAGVSGNTIYF
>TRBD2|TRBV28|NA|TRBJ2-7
TGTGCCAGCAGGGGCGGGGGGCCCACCCTCGAGCAGTACTTC
CASRGGGPTLEQYF
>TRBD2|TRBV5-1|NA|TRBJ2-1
TGCGCCAGCAGCCTTATTGGGGCTAGCGGGAGAAATGAGCAGTTCTTC
CASSLIGASGRNEQFF
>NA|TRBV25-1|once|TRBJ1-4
TGTGCCAGCAGTGAAGGAGGGGCTAATGAAAAACTGTTTTTT
CASSEGGANEKLFF
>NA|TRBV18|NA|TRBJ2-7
TGTGCCAGCTCACCACTAGGCGAGGCCCGGGACGAGCAGTACTTC
CASSPLGEARDEQYF
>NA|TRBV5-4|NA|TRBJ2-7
TGTGCCAGCAGCTTTGGCGGGGCCTACGAGCAGTACTTC
CASSFGGAYEQYF
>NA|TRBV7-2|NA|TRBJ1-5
TGTGCCAGCAGCTGGGGTCGGGGGTACAATCAGCCCCAGCATTTT
CASSWGRGYNQPQHF
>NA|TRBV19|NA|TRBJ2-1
TGTGCCAGTAGTATGACAGCTAACAATGAGCAGTTCTTC
CASSMTANNEQFF
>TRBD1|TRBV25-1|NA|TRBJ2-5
TGTGCCAGCAGTGAGACAGGGGTCCAAGAGACCCAGTACTTC
CASSETGVQETQYF
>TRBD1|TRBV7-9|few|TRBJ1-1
TGTGCCGTAACGACAGGGTCGAACACTGAAGCTTTCTTT
CAVTTGSNTEAFF